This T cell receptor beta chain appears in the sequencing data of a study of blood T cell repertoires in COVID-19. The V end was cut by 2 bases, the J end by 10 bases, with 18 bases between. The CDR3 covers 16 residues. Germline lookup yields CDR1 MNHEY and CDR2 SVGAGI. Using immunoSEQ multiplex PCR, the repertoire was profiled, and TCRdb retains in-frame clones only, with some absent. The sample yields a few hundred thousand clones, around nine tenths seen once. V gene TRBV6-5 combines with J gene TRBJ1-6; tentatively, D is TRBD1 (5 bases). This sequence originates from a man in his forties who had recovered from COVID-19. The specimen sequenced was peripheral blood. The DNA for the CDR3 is TGTGCCAGCAGTTACACGGTGCCGACAGTTGGATCACCCCTCCACTTT. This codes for CASSYTVPTVGSPLHF.